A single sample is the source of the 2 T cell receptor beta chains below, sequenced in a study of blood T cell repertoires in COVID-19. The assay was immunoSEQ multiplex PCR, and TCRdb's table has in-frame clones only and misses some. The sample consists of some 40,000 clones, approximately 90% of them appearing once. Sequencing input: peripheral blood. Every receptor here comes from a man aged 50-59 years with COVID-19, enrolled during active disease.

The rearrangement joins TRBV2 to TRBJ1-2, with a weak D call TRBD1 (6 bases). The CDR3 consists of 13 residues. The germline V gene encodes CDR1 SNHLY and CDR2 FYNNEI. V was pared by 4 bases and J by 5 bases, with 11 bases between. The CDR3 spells CASSGRTVYGYTF. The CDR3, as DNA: TGTGCCAGCAGTGGTCGGACAGTTTATGGCTACACCTTC.

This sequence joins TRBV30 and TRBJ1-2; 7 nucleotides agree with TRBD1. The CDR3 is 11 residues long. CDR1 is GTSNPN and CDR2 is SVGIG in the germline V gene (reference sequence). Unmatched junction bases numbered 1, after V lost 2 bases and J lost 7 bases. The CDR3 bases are TGTGCCTGGAGTCAGGGGGGTGGCTACACCTTC. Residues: CAWSQGGGYTF.